The rows below give T cell receptor beta chains drawn from one sample of a study of shared clonotypes between healthy human individuals. Profiled with immunoSEQ multiplex PCR; TCRdb holds only in-frame clones, not every one. The sample records under 700,000 clones, 95% being singletons. Material: naive CD8+ T cells sorted from blood. The receptors here all came from a woman aged 25-40 years in good health. Both conserved end residues are part of each CDR3. Fields, in order: D gene, J gene, clone size, V gene, CDR3 protein, CDR3 DNA. A D gene is named only where the DNA matches it firmly. Size values are once, few and many counts, or a class for expanded clones, and some rows have none.

D: TRBD1; J: TRBJ1-1; size: -; V: TRBV19; CDR3: CASSDRAMNTEAFF; DNA: TGTGCCAGTAGTGACAGGGCCATGAACACTGAAGCTTTCTTT
D: TRBD1; J: TRBJ2-5; size: -; V: TRBV28; CDR3: CASIRTGSETQYF; DNA: TGTGCCAGCATCCGGACAGGGTCAGAGACCCAGTACTTC
D: TRBD2; J: TRBJ2-5; size: -; V: TRBV29-1; CDR3: CSVEGLAGAPETQYF; DNA: TGCAGCGTAGAAGGGCTGGCGGGAGCGCCGGAGACCCAGTACTTC
D: -; J: TRBJ2-7; size: -; V: TRBV27; CDR3: CASSWAGGEQYF; DNA: TGTGCCAGCTCATGGGCGGGTGGCGAGCAGTACTTC
D: -; J: TRBJ1-1; size: -; V: TRBV7-9; CDR3: CASSFLTGSNTEAFF; DNA: TGTGCCAGCAGCTTCCTAACAGGAAGTAACACTGAAGCTTTCTTT
D: TRBD1; J: TRBJ2-7; size: once; V: TRBV27; CDR3: CASSTWDRQYEQYF; DNA: TGTGCCAGCAGCACCTGGGACAGGCAATACGAGCAGTACTTC
D: -; J: TRBJ2-1; size: -; V: TRBV5-6; CDR3: CASSPDYNEQFF; DNA: TGTGCCAGCAGCCCAGACTACAATGAGCAGTTCTTC
D: -; J: TRBJ1-1; size: -; V: TRBV5-6; CDR3: CASIQGSADTEAFF; DNA: TGTGCCAGCATACAAGGAAGCGCGGACACTGAAGCTTTCTTT
D: -; J: TRBJ2-7; size: -; V: TRBV7-9; CDR3: CASSFSPLAPFEQYF; DNA: TGTGCCAGCAGTTTCTCCCCGCTAGCGCCATTCGAGCAGTACTTC
D: -; J: TRBJ2-1; size: once; V: TRBV27; CDR3: CATGGNEQFF; DNA: TGTGCCACCGGAGGCAATGAGCAGTTCTTC
D: -; J: TRBJ1-1; size: -; V: TRBV6-1; CDR3: CASSPPTFSNTEAFF; DNA: TGTGCCAGCAGTCCCCCGACGTTTTCGAACACTGAAGCTTTCTTT
D: TRBD2; J: TRBJ2-7; size: -; V: TRBV19; CDR3: CASSIDGLAASYEQYF; DNA: TGTGCCAGTAGTATAGACGGACTAGCGGCTTCCTACGAGCAGTACTTC
D: TRBD2; J: TRBJ2-7; size: -; V: TRBV19; CDR3: CASSDGRAYEQYF; DNA: TGTGCCAGTAGTGACGGGAGGGCCTACGAGCAGTACTTC
D: TRBD1; J: TRBJ2-7; size: -; V: TRBV27; CDR3: CASSPGQGGSYEQYF; DNA: TGTGCCAGCAGTCCCGGACAGGGGGGTTCCTACGAGCAGTACTTC
D: -; J: TRBJ2-7; size: -; V: TRBV5-4; CDR3: CASSPDRNYEQYF; DNA: TGTGCCAGCAGCCCTGACAGGAACTACGAGCAGTACTTC
D: TRBD2; J: TRBJ2-3; size: once; V: TRBV6-4; CDR3: CASRRTSEDTQYF; DNA: TGTGCCAGCAGGCGGACTAGCGAGGATACGCAGTATTTT
D: -; J: TRBJ2-7; size: -; V: TRBV5-4; CDR3: CASSLAIAGPYEQYF; DNA: TGTGCCAGCAGCTTGGCCATCGCGGGACCGTACGAGCAGTACTTC
D: TRBD1; J: TRBJ2-7; size: -; V: TRBV19; CDR3: CASSATTGWYEQYF; DNA: TGTGCCAGTAGTGCGACGACAGGGTGGTACGAGCAGTACTTC
D: -; J: TRBJ2-1; size: -; V: TRBV11-2; CDR3: CASSDKAGANEQFF; DNA: TGTGCCAGCAGCGACAAGGCGGGGGCAAATGAGCAGTTCTTC
D: -; J: TRBJ2-5; size: -; V: TRBV11-3; CDR3: CASSYFPIAGGETQYF; DNA: TGTGCCAGCAGCTATTTCCCCATCGCTGGCGGGGAGACCCAGTACTTC
D: TRBD1; J: TRBJ2-2; size: -; V: TRBV28; CDR3: CASTGTEDTGELFF; DNA: TGTGCCAGTACCGGGACAGAGGACACCGGGGAGCTGTTTTTT
D: -; J: TRBJ1-5; size: -; V: TRBV28; CDR3: CATVDSEYQPQHF; DNA: TGTGCCACCGTGGACAGTGAATATCAGCCCCAGCATTTT
D: -; J: TRBJ1-5; size: -; V: TRBV19; CDR3: CASSPGTYSNQPQHF; DNA: TGTGCCAGTAGCCCCGGGACTTATAGCAATCAGCCCCAGCATTTT
D: TRBD2; J: TRBJ2-1; size: -; V: TRBV30; CDR3: CAWNSGDSNEQFF; DNA: TGTGCCTGGAATAGCGGGGATTCCAATGAGCAGTTCTTC